Following are 20 T cell receptor beta chains from one sample sequenced in a study of shared clonotypes between healthy human individuals. Data came from immunoSEQ multiplex PCR; TCRdb stores just in-frame clones and leaves some out. The sample consists of hundreds of thousands of clones, approximately 96% of them appearing once. CD45RO negativity and positive selection for CCR7 defined naive CD8 cells, a population that excluded terminally differentiated effector memory CD45RA+ cells. The sample consisted of naive CD8+ T cells sorted from blood. The receptors come from a woman in her twenties or thirties in good health.

To note about this clone: Other DNA sequences from this sample encode an identical CDR3 as well. The gene calls are TRBV28 and TRBJ2-7; tentative D call: TRBD2 (5 bases). Trimming removed 2 bases from V and 3 bases from J, with 5 bases in between. The germline gives CDR1 MDHEN, CDR2 SYDVKM. This CDR3 region has 12 residues. CDR3 region: CASSLRGYEQYF. CDR3 nucleotides: TGTGCCAGCAGTTTACGGGGCTACGAGCAGTACTTC.

This chain joins TRBV28 and TRBJ1-5; D call uncertain. The germline V and J ends were trimmed by 6 bases and 0 bases, with 12 bases remaining between them. Germline-derived CDR1 and CDR2 are MDHEN and SYDVKM. The CDR3 runs to 15 residues. CDR3 coding DNA: TGTGCCAGCAGGCCCTTTGCCGTTAGCAATCAGCCCCAGCATTTT. Translation: CASRPFAVSNQPQHF.

The V and J genes are TRBV27 and TRBJ2-1, with 12 bases matching TRBD2. V lost 2 bases to trimming and J lost 9 bases; unmatched junction nucleotides: 5. This CDR3 has 15 residues. Germline V gives CDR1 MNHEY, CDR2 SMNVEV (reference sequence). The CDR3 sequence is CASSLGTSGRSEQFF. The CDR3 nucleotides are TGTGCCAGCAGTTTAGGGACTAGCGGGCGGAGTGAGCAGTTCTTC.

The V call is TRBV27, the J call TRBJ1-1; 10 bases line up with TRBD1. The ends lost 0 bases at V and 10 bases at J; junction bases unmatched: 5. CDR3 length: 14 residues. Germline V gene sequence: CDR1 MNHEY, CDR2 SMNVEV (reference sequence). The CDR3, as DNA: TGTGCCAGCAGTTTATCGAGGGGACAGGGGCCAGCTTTCTTT. Its translation: CASSLSRGQGPAFF.

V usage is TRBV7-8 and J usage is TRBJ2-7; 8 positions match TRBD2. The CDR3 extends over 16 amino acids. Unmatched junction bases numbered 9, after V lost 3 bases and J lost 2 bases. Germline values: CDR1 SGHVS, CDR2 FQNEAQ. CDR3 in DNA: TGTGCCAGCAGCTTGGCGGGGGGACTAACCCCCTACGAGCAGTACTTC. This encodes CASSLAGGLTPYEQYF.

This clone was recorded a few times. This chain joins TRBV10-1 and TRBJ1-2, with D unresolved. The CDR3 extends over 13 amino acids. The V and J ends lost 7 bases and 8 bases respectively, with 17 bases between them. Per the germline V gene, CDR1 is WNHNN and CDR2 is SYGVQD (reference sequence). Here the CDR3 reads CASILIRGSGYTF. The CDR3 DNA sequence: TGCGCCAGCATCCTTATCCGGGGATCCGGCTACACCTTC.

This chain links TRBV28 with TRBJ2-2; 7 bases match TRBD1. In germline, CDR1 is MDHEN, CDR2 SYDVKM. The CDR3 has 18 residues. V gave up 4 bases and J gave up 2 bases; unmatched junction bases: 13. The chain's CDR3 is CASSSDREGLGNTGELFF. The CDR3, as DNA: TGTGCCAGCAGTTCCGACAGGGAAGGATTGGGAAACACCGGGGAGCTGTTTTTT.

The chain couples TRBV5-4 to TRBJ2-5, with unresolved D. Near its end, the DNA agrees better with TRBJ2-7, so the J call may be wrong. This CDR3 is 13 amino acids long. Germline CDR1 SGHNT, CDR2 YYREEE (reference sequence). CDR3 sequence (DNA): TGTGCCAGCAGCTTGGAACGGACCTACGAGCAGTACTTC. It specifies CASSLERTYEQYF.

The CDR3 DNA sequence: TGTGCCACCGGCGGCAATCAGCCCCAGCATTTT. As protein: CATGGNQPQHF. The chain combines TRBV28 with TRBJ1-5; D call uncertain. Germline loops: CDR1 MDHEN, CDR2 SYDVKM. The ends were cut back, 10 bases at V and 2 bases at J, with 6 bases in the middle. This CDR3 comprises 11 residues.

The V gene is TRBV7-2, the J gene TRBJ1-2; 10 positions agree with TRBD1. Germline V CDR1 and CDR2: SGHTA, FQGNSA. J was trimmed by 8 bases and V by 4 bases; bases with no gene match: 7. The CDR3 is 14 amino acids. CDR3 sequence (DNA): TGTGCCAGCAGCTCACGGACAGGGGGAGAAGGCTACACCTTC. Translation: CASSSRTGGEGYTF.

The chain carries TRBV27 and TRBJ2-3, with TRBD2 identical over 12 bases. V lost 6 bases and J lost 2; bases outside the gene matches: 12. The germline V gene has CDR1 MNHEY and CDR2 SMNVEV (reference sequence). The CDR3 has 18 amino acids. For the CDR3, the DNA is TGTGCCAGCAGCACCCTAGCGGGAGGGAGGCCCTACACAGATACGCAGTATTTT. Its protein is CASSTLAGGRPYTDTQYF.

This clone was counted a few times. This chain links TRBV19 with TRBJ2-2, with D uncertain. The CDR3 is made up of 12 amino acids. Germline V CDR1 and CDR2: LNHDA, SQIVND (reference sequence). V lost 5 bases and J lost 5, with 6 bases in between. The CDR3 spells CASSLGTGELFF. The CDR3 DNA reads as TGTGCCAGTAGTTTGGGGACCGGGGAGCTGTTTTTT.

This rearrangement joins TRBV7-2 to TRBJ1-2; D might be TRBD1 (5 bases). V was trimmed by 4 bases and J by 2 bases, leaving 11 bases between them. The germline gives CDR1 SGHTA, CDR2 FQGNSA. CDR3 size: 14 residues. DNA of the CDR3: TGTGCCAGCAGCTCCCGCGAGGGGAACTATGGCTACACCTTC. It encodes CASSSREGNYGYTF.

The genes are TRBV28 and TRBJ1-5, with TRBD1 matching over 8 bases. Germline trimming cut 6 bases from V and 1 base from J; bases unmatched to any gene: 8. Germline CDR1 MDHEN, CDR2 SYDVKM. The CDR3 is 16 residues long. The DNA of the CDR3 is TGTGCCAGCAGCAAAGACAGGGGTAGAAGCAATCAGCCCCAGCATTTT. This codes for CASSKDRGRSNQPQHF.

This sequence joins TRBV27 and TRBJ2-3, with 10 positions matching TRBD1. CDR1 and CDR2 (germline): MNHEY, SMNVEV (reference sequence). Trimming at V came to 6 bases and at J to 4 bases, leaving 7 bases not matched to a gene. This CDR3 comprises 15 residues. CDR3 in DNA: TGTGCCAGCAGCCTGGGACAGGGGATGGCAGATACGCAGTATTTT. This translates into CASSLGQGMADTQYF.

The J gene is TRBJ1-4, the V gene TRBV4-1; weak D call: TRBD1 (5 bases). This CDR3 has 15 amino acids. From germline, CDR1 is MGHRA and CDR2 YSYEKL. V was cut by 4 bases and J by 3 bases, with 12 bases left in between. The CDR3 coding sequence is TGCGCCAGCAGCCCCCGACAGACGTCTAATGAAAAACTGTTTTTT. This sequence encodes CASSPRQTSNEKLFF.

The chain uses TRBV5-6 and TRBJ2-7, with 10 nucleotides matching TRBD2. V shed 4 bases and J 0 bases; nucleotides not matched to a gene: 7. CDR1 is SGHDT, CDR2 YYEEEE, per germline. The CDR3 contains 16 residues. CDR3 loop: CASSGGLAEYSYEQYF. The CDR3 nucleotides are TGTGCCAGCAGCGGCGGACTAGCGGAGTACTCCTACGAGCAGTACTTC.

The rearrangement uses TRBV28 and TRBJ1-1; D possibly corresponds to TRBD1 (5 bases). Germline lookup yields CDR1 MDHEN and CDR2 SYDVKM. The CDR3 is 16 residues long. Trimming removed 1 base from V and 5 bases from J, with 17 bases in between. The CDR3 spells CASSLLVGPAETEAFF. The CDR3 bases are TGTGCCAGCAGTTTATTGGTGGGGCCCGCCGAGACTGAAGCTTTCTTT.

The chain joins TRBV27 to TRBJ1-2, with TRBD1 matching over 7 bases. With V trimmed by 6 bases and J by 4 bases, 11 bases remained unmatched. CDR3 length: 15 amino acids. Germline-derived CDR1 and CDR2 are MNHEY and SMNVEV (reference sequence). The CDR3 protein is CASSPWTGRPYGYTF. Here the CDR3 DNA reads TGTGCCAGCAGCCCCTGGACAGGTCGGCCCTATGGCTACACCTTC.

The chain recombines TRBV7-8 with TRBJ2-2; 8 nucleotides line up with TRBD2. Per germline, CDR1 SGHVS and CDR2 FQNEAQ. The CDR3 totals 18 residues. V lost 0 bases and J lost 0; bases outside the gene matches: 6. In nucleotides, the CDR3 is TGTGCCAGCAGCTTAGCATATTCACTAGCGGCGAACACCGGGGAGCTGTTTTTT. Translating it yields CASSLAYSLAANTGELFF.